This T cell receptor beta chain was recorded in a study of blood T cell repertoires in COVID-19. Study context: The origin of the acute and convalescent COVID-19 samples was the United States, Italy and Spain. PBMCs, B-cell-depleted T cells, or T cells provided the cDNA or gDNA that made up the material.

The V gene's germline CDR1 is SGHTA and CDR2 FQGTGA. This CDR3 region has 18 residues. With 2 bases clipped from V and 4 bases from J, the junction kept 13 bases outside the gene matches. Per the authors' pipeline: Estimation of nucleated cell counts was performed using reference gene primer amplification. TCRdb's copy holds only in-frame clones and misses some; the assay was immunoSEQ multiplex PCR. V and J calls and clone size come straight from that table; D and trimming were deduced from the DNA. The table records about 120,000 clones, 70% to 90% of them present only once. The clonotype comes from a woman of 80 years or more with acute or convalescent COVID-19. What was sequenced was peripheral blood. V is TRBV7-3 and J is TRBJ2-3; 9 bases are shared with TRBD2. CDR3 bases: TGTGCCAGCAGCTTATCGCCCCCAGCTAGCGGGAACTCAGATACGCAGTATTTT. Residues: CASSLSPPASGNSDTQYF.